This TCR beta chain was sequenced for a study of blood T cell repertoires in COVID-19. The germline gives CDR1 MDHEN, CDR2 SYDVKM. CDR3 length: 15 amino acids. Trimming shortened V by 5 bases and J by 3 bases, and 13 bases separated the two germline ends. The sample holds a few counts of this clone. Here immunoSEQ multiplex PCR was the method, and the copy in TCRdb shows in-frame clones only, minus some. This sample has about 330,000 clones, with roughly 87% found just once. Grouping used clinical history reported by participants in a survey and questionnaire. The sample was PBMCs or T cells enriched from blood (not recorded which). The TCR comes from a woman aged 25 to 39 who had recovered from COVID-19. This chain connects TRBV28 to TRBJ2-2, with D maybe TRBD1 (6 bases). CDR3 region: CASSPPQGYTGELFF. CDR3 sequence (DNA): TGTGCCAGCAGTCCCCCACAGGGATACACCGGGGAGCTGTTTTTT.